These 23 T cell receptor beta chains share one sample of origin, sequenced in a study of blood T cell repertoires in COVID-19. Some clones are missing from TCRdb's copy, which holds only in-frame ones; the method was immunoSEQ multiplex PCR. The data show 450,000 or so clones, roughly 89% seen once. Sequencing input: peripheral blood. These receptors were obtained from a man younger than 35 with COVID-19, enrolled during active disease.

The chain employs TRBV25-1 and TRBJ1-6, with D possibly being TRBD1 (5 bases). V was pared by 1 base and J by 6 bases, with 13 bases between. The CDR3 runs to 16 residues. CDR1 MGHDK and CDR2 SYGVNS come from the germline V gene. CDR3 sequence reads: CASSEWGGRSNSPLHF. DNA for the CDR3: TGTGCCAGCAGTGAATGGGGGGGACGGAGTAATTCACCCCTCCACTTT. Full variable domain (missing parts from reference TRBV25-1 and TRBJ1-6): EADIYQTPRYLVIGTGKKITLECSQTMGHDKMYWYQQDPGMELHLIHYSYGVNSTEKGDLSSESTVSRIRTEHFPLTLESARPSHTSQYLCASSEWGGRSNSPLHFGNGTRLTVT.

This clone has a single count. The J gene is TRBJ2-3, the V gene TRBV7-2; tentatively, D is TRBD2 (7 bases). Trimming left V 5 bases short and J 2 bases short, with 14 bases between. Per the germline V gene, CDR1 is SGHTA and CDR2 is FQGNSA. This CDR3 comprises 15 residues. CDR3 sequence: CASSKQGGYTDTQYF. CDR3 coding DNA: TGTGCCAGCAGCAAACAGGGAGGGTACACAGATACGCAGTATTTT. Drawing the rest from reference TRBV7-2 and TRBJ2-3, the complete variable domain is GAGVSQSPSNKVTEKGKDVELRCDPISGHTALYWYRQSLGQGLEFLIYFQGNSAPDKSGLPSDRFSAERTGGSVSTLTIQRTQQEDSAVYLCASSKQGGYTDTQYFGPGTRLTVL.

This rearrangement joins TRBV7-9 to TRBJ2-3, with D maybe TRBD1 (6 bases). Looked up from germline, CDR1 is SEHNR and CDR2 is FQNEAQ (reference sequence). Deletions cut 3 bases from V and 2 bases from J, with 12 bases between. CDR3 length equals 15 residues. This CDR3 is CASSFPGTITDTQYF. The CDR3 DNA reads TGTGCCAGCAGCTTCCCGGGGACAATCACAGATACGCAGTATTTT.

The chain employs TRBV15 and TRBJ2-3; tentative D call: TRBD1 (6 bases). Germline V lookup: CDR1 LNHNV, CDR2 YYDKDF (reference sequence). Deletions cut 1 base from V and 5 bases from J, with 7 bases between. The CDR3 has 13 amino acids. CDR3 in DNA: TGTGCCACCAGCAGAGGAGGGGGAGATACGCAGTATTTT. This encodes CATSRGGGDTQYF.

The rearrangement joins TRBV6-2 or TRBV6-3 to TRBJ2-3; 7 nucleotides line up with TRBD2. The CDR3 consists of 15 residues. V was clipped by 7 bases and J by 6 bases; unmatched bases: 13. Germline loops: CDR1 MNHEY, CDR2 SVGEGT. The CDR3 DNA sequence: TGTGCCAGCACCCCTGGCGGGAGCCCCCCCGATACGCAGTATTTT. Amino acids: CASTPGGSPPDTQYF.

This rearrangement joins TRBV2 to TRBJ2-7, with D possibly TRBD1 on 6 matching bases. Germline V gene sequence: CDR1 SNHLY, CDR2 FYNNEI. The V gene lost 7 bases and the J gene lost 1 base, with 14 bases spanning the gap. The CDR3 has 14 residues. As DNA, the CDR3 is TGTGCCAGCATAGGACAGCCAAATTCCTACGAGCAGTACTTC. This translates into CASIGQPNSYEQYF.

This chain links TRBV9 with TRBJ2-6, with D unclear. The CDR3 loop spans 19 amino acids. Trimming removed 1 base at V and 0 bases at J, with 17 bases between. Germline lookup yields CDR1 SGDLS and CDR2 YYNGEE. The CDR3 region is CASSVRYSWVNSGANVLTF. The CDR3 DNA sequence: TGTGCCAGCAGCGTAAGGTATAGCTGGGTGAACTCTGGGGCCAACGTCCTGACTTTC. The whole variable domain, remainder taken from reference TRBV9 and TRBJ2-6, is DSGVTQTPKHLITATGQRVTLRCSPRSGDLSVYWYQQSLDQGLQFLIQYYNGEERAKGNILERFSAQQFPDLHSELNLSSLELGDSALYFCASSVRYSWVNSGANVLTFGAGSRLTVL.

This chain uses TRBV5-1 with TRBJ2-2; D not certain. Trimming took 5 bases from V and 5 from J, leaving 4 bases between them. The germline CDR1 and CDR2 sequences are SGHRS and YFSETQ. The CDR3 consists of 11 residues. The CDR3 reads CASRRTGELFF. DNA for the CDR3: TGCGCCAGCAGGAGAACCGGGGAGCTGTTTTTT.

This clone is a singleton in its sample. The rearrangement joins TRBV19 to TRBJ2-7; 8 bases line up with TRBD1. CDR3 size: 12 residues. Losses at the gene ends were 10 bases for V and 6 bases for J; bases not matched to a gene: 8. Germline V CDR1 and CDR2: LNHDA, SQIVND (reference sequence). The CDR3 spells CATRQGIGEQYF. DNA of the CDR3: TGTGCCACCCGACAGGGGATAGGCGAGCAGTACTTC.

The rearrangement uses TRBV6-5 and TRBJ1-2; D is ambiguous. The CDR3 contains 15 residues. The ends were cut back, 10 bases at V and 4 bases at J, with 22 bases in the middle. CDR1 MNHEY and CDR2 SVGAGI come from the germline V gene. CDR3 sequence reads: CATLDSRGLSYGYTF. Written as DNA, the CDR3 is TGTGCCACCCTGGACTCCAGAGGCCTCAGCTATGGCTACACCTTC.

The chain recombines TRBV3-1 (or the pseudogene TRBV3-2) with TRBJ1-2; D call uncertain. V lost 0 bases and J lost 8, with 10 bases in between. The CDR3 contains 13 residues. Germline loops: CDR1 LGHDT, CDR2 YNNKEL (reference sequence). CDR3 loop: CASSQEAGGGYTF. The CDR3, as DNA: TGTGCCAGCAGCCAAGAGGCCGGAGGAGGCTACACCTTC.

This chain uses TRBV6-6 with TRBJ2-2; 15 bases are shared with TRBD2. Germline CDR1 is MNHNY and CDR2 is SVGAGI (reference sequence). CDR3 size: 17 residues. Unmatched junction bases numbered 9, after V lost 5 bases and J lost 8 bases. The CDR3 DNA reads TGTGCCAGCAGTCTGTCCGGGACTAGCGGGAGGACGGGGGAGCTGTTTTTT. It yields the protein CASSLSGTSGRTGELFF.

The chain joins TRBV2 to TRBJ1-5, with D possibly TRBD1 on 5 matching bases. Germline V gene sequence: CDR1 SNHLY, CDR2 FYNNEI. V shed 3 bases and J shed 5 bases, with 11 bases lying between them. The CDR3 contains 14 residues. CDR3 in DNA: TGTGCCAGCAGTGATGGAGGGGAGCATCAGCCCCAGCATTTT. Protein sequence: CASSDGGEHQPQHF. Based on the CDR3 plus reference TRBV2 and TRBJ1-5, the full variable domain is EPEVTQTPSHQVTQMGQEVILRCVPISNHLYFYWYRQILGQKVEFLVSFYNNEISEKSEIFDDQFSVERPDGSNFTLKIRSTKLEDSAMYFCASSDGGEHQPQHFGDGTRLSIL.

The chain has TRBV9 and TRBJ2-7, with 7 positions matching TRBD2. The CDR3 loop spans 15 amino acids. V was clipped by 0 bases and J by 4 bases; unmatched bases: 7. Germline CDR1 is SGDLS and CDR2 is YYNGEE. The CDR3 coding sequence is TGTGCCAGCAGCGTAGAGAGGACTAGTAATTACGAGCAGTACTTC. Its translation is CASSVERTSNYEQYF. Together with reference TRBV9 and TRBJ2-7, the CDR3 gives the full variable domain: DSGVTQTPKHLITATGQRVTLRCSPRSGDLSVYWYQQSLDQGLQFLIQYYNGEERAKGNILERFSAQQFPDLHSELNLSSLELGDSALYFCASSVERTSNYEQYFGPGTRLTVT.

Here the CDR3 reads CASSIDSEPTYEQYF. The CDR3 DNA is TGTGCCAGTAGTATAGACAGCGAGCCAACCTACGAGCAGTACTTC. V and J are TRBV19 and TRBJ2-7; no clear D. Trimming stripped 0 bases from V and 2 bases from J, with 11 bases between. Germline loops: CDR1 LNHDA, CDR2 SQIVND (reference sequence). The CDR3 extends over 15 amino acids.

The rearrangement joins TRBV27 to TRBJ2-2; weak D call: TRBD2 (6 bases). The CDR3 spans 13 residues. Germline CDR1 MNHEY, CDR2 SMNVEV (reference sequence). V shed 6 bases and J shed 7 bases, with 12 bases lying between them. The chain's CDR3 is CASSPNGGGELFF. CDR3 coding DNA: TGTGCCAGCAGCCCCAACGGGGGCGGGGAGCTGTTTTTT.

The chain uses TRBV5-6 and TRBJ1-6; 10 nucleotides line up with TRBD1. The CDR3 is 15 residues long. V was pared by 4 bases and J by 7 bases, with 5 bases of the junction left unmatched. Germline lookup yields CDR1 SGHDT and CDR2 YYEEEE. As DNA, the CDR3 is TGTGCCAGCAGCCTATGGGGACAGGGGAATTCACCCCTCCACTTT. Residues: CASSLWGQGNSPLHF.

The chain employs TRBV19 and TRBJ2-1; 11 nucleotides match TRBD2. The CDR3 covers 15 residues. Germline CDR1 reads LNHDA; CDR2 reads SQIVND (reference sequence). The junction had 5 bases not matched to a gene; V was cut back by 5 bases and J by 5 bases. This CDR3 reads CASSGGLAVDNEQFF. For the CDR3, the DNA is TGTGCCAGTAGTGGGGGACTAGCGGTGGACAATGAGCAGTTCTTC.

The rearrangement uses TRBV4-1 and TRBJ1-1; D not resolved. CDR1 is MGHRA, CDR2 YSYEKL, per germline. V was shortened by 4 bases and J by 5 bases, with 14 bases between the two germline ends. The CDR3 length is 14 residues. The CDR3: CASSRSGWETEAFF. The CDR3 nucleotides read TGCGCCAGCAGCCGGAGCGGGTGGGAGACTGAAGCTTTCTTT.

The chain joins TRBV5-4 to TRBJ1-1; D not resolved. Germline lookup yields CDR1 SGHNT and CDR2 YYREEE (reference sequence). V dropped 0 bases and J dropped 4 bases, with 10 bases sitting between them. This CDR3 is built from 14 residues. The CDR3 spells CASSLGGPATEAFF. The CDR3 DNA is TGTGCCAGCAGCTTGGGAGGGCCAGCCACTGAAGCTTTCTTT. Filled out from reference TRBV5-4 and TRBJ1-1, the complete variable domain reads ETGVTQSPTHLIKTRGQQVTLRCSSQSGHNTVSWYQQALGQGPQFIFQYYREEENGRGNFPPRFSGLQFPNYSSELNVNALELDDSALYLCASSLGGPATEAFFGQGTRLTVV.

The chain employs TRBV7-3 and TRBJ2-3; the D gene is possibly TRBD2 (5 bases). In germline, CDR1 is SGHTA, CDR2 FQGTGA. The CDR3 length is 15 residues. V gave up 5 bases and J gave up 1 base, with 13 bases separating them. DNA of the CDR3: TGTGCCAGCAGCCCGCTGAGGGATCGCACAGATACGCAGTATTTT. Its protein is CASSPLRDRTDTQYF.

This chain joins TRBV19 and TRBJ1-3; D may be TRBD1 (5 bases). The CDR3 spans 14 residues. Germline loops: CDR1 LNHDA, CDR2 SQIVND (reference sequence). V lost 7 bases to trimming and J lost 0 bases, with 10 bases between them. The CDR3 sequence is CASKGQHSGNTIYF. CDR3 nucleotides: TGTGCCAGTAAGGGGCAGCACTCTGGAAACACCATATATTTT.

The chain carries TRBV11-2 and TRBJ2-1, with 10 nucleotides matching TRBD2. There are 17 residues in the CDR3. The V gene end was trimmed by 0 bases and the J gene end by 7 bases; junction bases not matched to a gene: 9. CDR1 and CDR2 (germline): SGHAT, FQNNGV. This CDR3 is CASSLEVTSGPGNEQFF. In DNA form, the CDR3 reads TGTGCCAGCAGCTTAGAGGTGACTAGCGGGCCGGGGAATGAGCAGTTCTTC.